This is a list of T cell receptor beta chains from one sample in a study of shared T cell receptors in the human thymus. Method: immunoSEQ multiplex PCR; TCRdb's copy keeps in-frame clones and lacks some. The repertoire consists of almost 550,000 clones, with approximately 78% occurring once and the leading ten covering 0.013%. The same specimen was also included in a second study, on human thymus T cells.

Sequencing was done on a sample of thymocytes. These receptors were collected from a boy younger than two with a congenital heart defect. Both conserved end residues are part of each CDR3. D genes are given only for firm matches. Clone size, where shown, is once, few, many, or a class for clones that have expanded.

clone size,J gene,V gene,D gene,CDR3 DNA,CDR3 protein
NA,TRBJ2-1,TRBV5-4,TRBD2,TGTGCCAGCAGTGCCGGGACTAGCGGGAGCAGGGGCTACAATGAGCAGTTCTTC,CASSAGTSGSRGYNEQFF
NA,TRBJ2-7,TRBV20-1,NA,TGCAGTGCCTCCTTACTCTACGAGCAGTACTTC,CSASLLYEQYF
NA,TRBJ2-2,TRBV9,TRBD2,TGTGCCAGCAGCGTAGGTCTAGCGGCCACCGGGGAGCTGTTTTTT,CASSVGLAATGELFF
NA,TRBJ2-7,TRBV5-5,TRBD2,TGTGCCAGCAGCTTGGGCCGGGAGGGCCCTAACTACGAGCAGTACTTC,CASSLGREGPNYEQYF
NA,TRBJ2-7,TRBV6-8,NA,TGTGCCAGCAGTGCCAAAGGGGATCCATACGAGCAGTACTTC,CASSAKGDPYEQYF
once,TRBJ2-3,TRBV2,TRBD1,TGTGCCAGCACCACCCTTCGGGACAGGGTATCAGATACGCAGTATTTT,CASTTLRDRVSDTQYF
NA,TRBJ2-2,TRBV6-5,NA,TGTGCCAGCAGTTACAGGGAGGGGGTGGGCACCGGGGAGCTGTTTTTT,CASSYREGVGTGELFF
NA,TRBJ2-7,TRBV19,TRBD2,TGTGCCAGTAGTATAGGGCGGGAGGGCTACGAGCAGTACTTC,CASSIGREGYEQYF
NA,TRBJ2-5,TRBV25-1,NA,TGTGCCAGCAGTGAATATCTTAGAAGGGAGGCGACCCAGTACTTC,CASSEYLRREATQYF
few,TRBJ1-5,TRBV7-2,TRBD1,TGTGCCAGCAGCTTAAGGGCCCCCGGGACAGGGACGAATCAGCCCCAGCATTTT,CASSLRAPGTGTNQPQHF
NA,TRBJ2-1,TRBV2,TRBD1,TGTGCCAGCAGTGAAACTAACATCCAGGGACAGGGGCCGATCAATGAGCAGTTCTTC,CASSETNIQGQGPINEQFF
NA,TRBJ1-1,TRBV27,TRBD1,TGTGCCAGCAGTCACCTTGGACAGGCTGTGGACACTGAAGCTTTCTTT,CASSHLGQAVDTEAFF
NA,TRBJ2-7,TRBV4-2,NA,TGTGCCAGCAGCCAAGATGAGGACTCCTCCTACGAGCAGTACTTC,CASSQDEDSSYEQYF
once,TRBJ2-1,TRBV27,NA,TGTGCCAGCACCCCCCGGTTCTTC,CASTPRFF
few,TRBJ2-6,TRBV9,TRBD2,TGTGCCAGCAGCGTAGAGGTCAGGGAGGGGTCTGGGGCCAACGTCCTGACTTTC,CASSVEVREGSGANVLTF
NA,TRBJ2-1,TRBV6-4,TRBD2,TGTGCCAGCGCGGGAGTAGGCTACAATGAGCAGTTCTTC,CASAGVGYNEQFF
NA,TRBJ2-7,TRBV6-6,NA,TGTGCCAGCAGTTACCGGGGGGGACAGGGTCCATACGAGCAGTACTTC,CASSYRGGQGPYEQYF
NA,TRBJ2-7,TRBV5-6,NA,TGTGCCAGCAGCTTGGGGTCCCGCGGAGAGGGAAGATCCTACGAGCAGTACTTC,CASSLGSRGEGRSYEQYF
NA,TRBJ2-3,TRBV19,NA,TGTGCCAGTAGTAGGGAGACTCCCAAGGCAGATACGCAGTATTTT,CASSRETPKADTQYF
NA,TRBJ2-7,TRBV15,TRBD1,TGTGCCACCAGCAGGGGGACAGGGTACCCCTACGAGCAGTACTTC,CATSRGTGYPYEQYF
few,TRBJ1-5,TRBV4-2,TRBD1,TGTGCCAGCAGCCATACAATTCTGGACAGGGGGATCCAGCCCCAGCATTTT,CASSHTILDRGIQPQHF
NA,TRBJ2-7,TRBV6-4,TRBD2,TGTGCCAGCAGACAGCGGGGCTACGAGCAGTACTTC,CASRQRGYEQYF
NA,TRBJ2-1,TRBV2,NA,TGTGCCAGCAGTTGGAGCGTCTCCTACAATGAGCAGTTCTTC,CASSWSVSYNEQFF
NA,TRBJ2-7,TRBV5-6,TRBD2,TGTGCCAGCAGCCTGGAGGGGAGGGGAAGGACCTACGAGCAGTACTTC,CASSLEGRGRTYEQYF
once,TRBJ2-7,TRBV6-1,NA,TGTGCCAGCAGTGTGGCGGGGCTTGAGGGCTACGAGCAGTACTTC,CASSVAGLEGYEQYF
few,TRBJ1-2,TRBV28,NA,TGTGCCAGCAGTCCACCGGGTGGCTACACCTTC,CASSPPGGYTF
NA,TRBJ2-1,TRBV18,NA,TGTGCCAGCTCACCACAGCCGGGGGAGCAGTTCTTC,CASSPQPGEQFF
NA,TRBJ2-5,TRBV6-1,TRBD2,TGTGCCAGCAGGGGTAGCGGGAGGGCCGCCCCGACCCAGTACTTC,CASRGSGRAAPTQYF
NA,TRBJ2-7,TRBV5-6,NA,TGTGCCAGCAGGGGCCGGGACAACTACGAGCAGTACTTC,CASRGRDNYEQYF
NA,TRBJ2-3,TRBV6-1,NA,TGTGCCAGCAGTGTCATTCGGTTTGATACGCAGTATTTT,CASSVIRFDTQYF
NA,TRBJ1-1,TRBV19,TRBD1,TGTGCCAGTAGTAACCATAACTTCACAGGGGGCTCTAGCACTGAAGCTTTCTTT,CASSNHNFTGGSSTEAFF
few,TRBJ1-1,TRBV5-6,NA,TGTGCCAGCAGTGGGGGCGAGAACACTGAAGCTTTCTTT,CASSGGENTEAFF
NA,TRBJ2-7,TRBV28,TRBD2,TGTGCCAGCAGTTTGGGGGCTAGCGGGACCATCTACGAGCAGTACTTC,CASSLGASGTIYEQYF
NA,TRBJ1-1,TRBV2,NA,TGTGCCACCTTGCTCAGAAGTATCCCCATGAACACTGAAGCTTTCTTT,CATLLRSIPMNTEAFF
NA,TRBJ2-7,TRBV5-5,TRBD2,TGTGCCAGCAGCCCGGGGGGCTACGAGCAGTACTTC,CASSPGGYEQYF
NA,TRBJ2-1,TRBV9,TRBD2,TGTGCCAGCAGCGGAAGAGCGGGAGGCCCCAGTAATGAGCAGTTCTTC,CASSGRAGGPSNEQFF
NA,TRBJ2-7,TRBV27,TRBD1,TGTGCCAGCAGGGACAGGGGACACTACGAGCAGTACTTC,CASRDRGHYEQYF